This T cell receptor (beta chain) appears in the sequencing data of a study of blood T cell repertoires in COVID-19. Study as a whole: Collection of acute and convalescent COVID-19 samples took place in the United States, Italy and Spain. In each case, the material was cDNA or gDNA derived from T cells, B-cell-depleted T cells, or PBMCs.

Per the original data handling: Amplification of reference gene primers provided the estimated nucleated cell counts. The protocol was immunoSEQ multiplex PCR, while the TCRdb copy is restricted to in-frame clones and leaves out a portion. V and J calls and clone size come straight from that table; D and trimming were deduced from the DNA. The table shows around 36,000 clones, with under 90% occurring only once. CDR3 length equals 14 residues. With V trimmed by 6 bases and J by 5 bases, 7 bases remained unmatched. The germline V gene encodes CDR1 ENHRY and CDR2 SYGVKD. The sequencing input was peripheral blood. This clonotype was sampled from a human donor in a cohort sampled during active COVID-19. The gene calls are TRBV10-3 and TRBJ2-7, with 10 bases aligning to TRBD2. CDR3 amino acids: CAIRSSGSRHEQYF. DNA of the CDR3: TGTGCCATCAGATCTAGCGGGAGCAGACACGAGCAGTACTTC.